This T cell receptor (beta chain) was sequenced in a study of T cell changes during pregnancy in multiple sclerosis. V dropped 2 bases and J dropped 7; count of bases not matched to a gene: 7. The CDR3 has 15 residues. Germline V gene lookup returns CDR1 LNHDA and CDR2 SQIVND (reference sequence). Repertoires were generated with immunoSEQ multiplex PCR, while TCRdb's copy carries only in-frame clones and drops some. The sample shows 48,000 or so clones, roughly 92% of them seen only once. The sequence came from a female donor in good health, enrolled as a control in a pregnancy study. This chain connects TRBV19 to TRBJ2-1; 8 bases fit TRBD1. The material sequenced was CD4+ T cells from peripheral blood mononuclear cells, taken in the second trimester of pregnancy. CDR3 nucleotide sequence: TGTGCCAGTAGTATACAGGGGGCGCGGAGAAATGAGCAGTTCTTC. Residues: CASSIQGARRNEQFF.